The entry below describes one T cell receptor (beta chain). The data are from a study of T cell changes during pregnancy in multiple sclerosis. The table came from immunoSEQ multiplex PCR; TCRdb's copy has only in-frame clones and leaves some out. The repertoire holds approximately 46,000 clones, with roughly nine tenths as singletons. Trimming stripped 8 bases from V and 1 base from J, with 12 bases between. Germline values: CDR1 MNHNS, CDR2 SASEGT. The CDR3 extends over 14 amino acids. This chain joins TRBV6-1 and TRBJ1-5; D not resolved. The clonotype was recovered from a female donor with multiple sclerosis, enrolled in a pregnancy study. The sample here was CD4+ T cells from peripheral blood mononuclear cells, taken after pregnancy. CDR3 DNA sequence: TGTGCCAGCCGGAGCGGAACGAGCAATCAGCCCCAGCATTTT. Its translation: CASRSGTSNQPQHF.